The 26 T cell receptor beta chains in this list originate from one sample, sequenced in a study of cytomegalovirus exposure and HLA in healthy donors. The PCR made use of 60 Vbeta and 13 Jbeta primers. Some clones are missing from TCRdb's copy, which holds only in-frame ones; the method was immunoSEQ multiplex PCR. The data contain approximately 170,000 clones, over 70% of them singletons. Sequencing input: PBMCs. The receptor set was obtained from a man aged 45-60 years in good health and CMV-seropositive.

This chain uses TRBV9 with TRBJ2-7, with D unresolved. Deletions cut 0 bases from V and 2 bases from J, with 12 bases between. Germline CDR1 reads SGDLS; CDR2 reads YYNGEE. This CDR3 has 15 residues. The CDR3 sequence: CASSVVRPKPYEQYF. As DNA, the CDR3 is TGTGCCAGCAGCGTAGTGAGGCCTAAACCCTACGAGCAGTACTTC.

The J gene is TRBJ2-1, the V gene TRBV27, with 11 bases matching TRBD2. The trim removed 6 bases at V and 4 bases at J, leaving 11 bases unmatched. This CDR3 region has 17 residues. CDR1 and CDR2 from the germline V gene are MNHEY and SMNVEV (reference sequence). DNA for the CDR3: TGTGCCAGCAGCTTAAACCCGGGACTAGCGGAATACAATGAGCAGTTCTTC. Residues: CASSLNPGLAEYNEQFF.

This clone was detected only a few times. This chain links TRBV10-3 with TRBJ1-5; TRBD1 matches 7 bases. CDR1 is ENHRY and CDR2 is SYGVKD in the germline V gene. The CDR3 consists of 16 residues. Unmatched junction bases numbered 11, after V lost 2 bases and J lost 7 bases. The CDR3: CAISEGGQASGQPQHF. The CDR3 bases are TGTGCCATCAGTGAGGGAGGACAGGCTTCAGGGCAGCCCCAGCATTTT.

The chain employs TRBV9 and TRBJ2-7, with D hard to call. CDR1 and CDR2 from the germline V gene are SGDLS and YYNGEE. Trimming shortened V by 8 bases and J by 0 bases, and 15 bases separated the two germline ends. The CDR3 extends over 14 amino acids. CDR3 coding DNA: TGTGCCAGTTCCCGGTCCCTGAGCTCCTACGAGCAGTACTTC. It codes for CASSRSLSSYEQYF.

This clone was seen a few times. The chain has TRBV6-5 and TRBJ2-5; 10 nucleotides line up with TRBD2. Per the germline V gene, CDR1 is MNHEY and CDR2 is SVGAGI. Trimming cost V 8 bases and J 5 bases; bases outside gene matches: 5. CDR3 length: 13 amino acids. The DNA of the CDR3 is TGTGCCAGCCGAATAGCGGGAGGCGAGACCCAGTACTTC. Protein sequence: CASRIAGGETQYF.

The chain's CDR3 is CASSGDRVYGYTF. The CDR3 DNA is TGTGCCAGCAGCGGAGACAGGGTCTATGGCTACACCTTC. J is TRBJ1-2 and V is TRBV9; 7 bases are a match to TRBD1. This CDR3 is built from 13 residues. J was trimmed by 4 bases and V by 3 bases; bases with no gene match: 3. Germline assignment: CDR1 SGDLS and CDR2 YYNGEE.

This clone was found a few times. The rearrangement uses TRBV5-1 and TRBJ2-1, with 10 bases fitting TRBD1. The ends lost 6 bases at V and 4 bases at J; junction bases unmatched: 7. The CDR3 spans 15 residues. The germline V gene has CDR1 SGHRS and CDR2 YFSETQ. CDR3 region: CASILGTGDYNEQFF. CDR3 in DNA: TGCGCCAGCATACTTGGGACAGGGGATTACAATGAGCAGTTCTTC.

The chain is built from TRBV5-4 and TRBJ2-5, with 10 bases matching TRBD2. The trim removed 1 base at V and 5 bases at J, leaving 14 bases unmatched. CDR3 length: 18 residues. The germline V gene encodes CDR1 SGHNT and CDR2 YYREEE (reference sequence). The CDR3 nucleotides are TGTGCCAGCAGCTTGAAGCTAGCGGGAGCGGTCTTAAGGGAGACCCAGTACTTC. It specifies CASSLKLAGAVLRETQYF.

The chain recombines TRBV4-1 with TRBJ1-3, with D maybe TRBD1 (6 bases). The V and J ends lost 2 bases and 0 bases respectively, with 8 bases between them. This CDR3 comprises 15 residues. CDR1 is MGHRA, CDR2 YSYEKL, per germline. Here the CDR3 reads CASSQTGLSGNTIYF. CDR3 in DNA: TGCGCCAGCAGCCAAACAGGGCTCTCTGGAAACACCATATATTTT.

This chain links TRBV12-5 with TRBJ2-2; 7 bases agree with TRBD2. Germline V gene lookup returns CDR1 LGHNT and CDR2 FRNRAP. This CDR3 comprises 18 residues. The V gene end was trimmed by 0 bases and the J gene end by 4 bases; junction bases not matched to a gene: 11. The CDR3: CASGLVLVAGDGTGELFF. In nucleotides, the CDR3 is TGTGCTAGTGGTTTGGTACTAGTCGCGGGAGACGGCACCGGGGAGCTGTTTTTT.

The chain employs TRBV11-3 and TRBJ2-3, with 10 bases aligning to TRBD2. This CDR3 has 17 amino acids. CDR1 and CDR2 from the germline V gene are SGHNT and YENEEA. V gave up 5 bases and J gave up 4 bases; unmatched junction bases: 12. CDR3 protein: CASSLQRASGSPDTQYF. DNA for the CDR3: TGTGCCAGCAGCCTCCAGAGGGCTAGCGGGAGCCCAGATACGCAGTATTTT.

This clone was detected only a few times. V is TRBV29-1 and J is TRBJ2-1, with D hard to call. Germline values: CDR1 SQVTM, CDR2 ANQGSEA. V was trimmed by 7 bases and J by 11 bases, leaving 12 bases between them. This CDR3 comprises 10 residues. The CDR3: CSALWAQQFF. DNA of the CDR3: TGCAGCGCCCTCTGGGCCCAGCAGTTCTTC.

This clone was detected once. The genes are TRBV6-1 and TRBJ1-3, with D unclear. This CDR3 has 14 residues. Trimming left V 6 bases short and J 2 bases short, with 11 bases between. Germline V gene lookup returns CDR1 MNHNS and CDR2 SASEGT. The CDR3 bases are TGTGCCAGCAGCCCCCGGGTGCCTGGAAACACCATATATTTT. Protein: CASSPRVPGNTIYF.

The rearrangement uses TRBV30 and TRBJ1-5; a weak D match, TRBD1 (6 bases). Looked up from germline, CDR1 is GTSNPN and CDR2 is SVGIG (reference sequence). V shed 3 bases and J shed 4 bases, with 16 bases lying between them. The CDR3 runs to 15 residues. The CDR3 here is CAWRPRAGDNQPQHF. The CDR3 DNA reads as TGTGCCTGGAGGCCTCGGGCAGGGGATAATCAGCCCCAGCATTTT.

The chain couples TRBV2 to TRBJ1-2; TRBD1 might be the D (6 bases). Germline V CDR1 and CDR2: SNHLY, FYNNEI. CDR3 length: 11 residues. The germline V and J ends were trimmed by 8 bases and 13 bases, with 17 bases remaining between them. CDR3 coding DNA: TGTGCCAGCGGGATGGGGGCCCGGGCCACCTTC. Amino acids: CASGMGARATF.

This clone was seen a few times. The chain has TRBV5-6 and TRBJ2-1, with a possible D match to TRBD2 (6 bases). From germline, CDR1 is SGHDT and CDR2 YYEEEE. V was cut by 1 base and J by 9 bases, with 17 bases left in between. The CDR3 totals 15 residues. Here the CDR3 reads CASSLRDSLSGEQFF. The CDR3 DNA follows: TGTGCCAGCAGCTTGCGGGACTCTCTGAGTGGTGAGCAGTTCTTC.

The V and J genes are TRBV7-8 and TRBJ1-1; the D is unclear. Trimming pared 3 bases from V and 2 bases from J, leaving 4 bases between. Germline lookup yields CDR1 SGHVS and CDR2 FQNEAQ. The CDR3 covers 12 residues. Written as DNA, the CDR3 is TGTGCCAGCAGCTTTTTAAACACTGAAGCTTTCTTT. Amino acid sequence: CASSFLNTEAFF.

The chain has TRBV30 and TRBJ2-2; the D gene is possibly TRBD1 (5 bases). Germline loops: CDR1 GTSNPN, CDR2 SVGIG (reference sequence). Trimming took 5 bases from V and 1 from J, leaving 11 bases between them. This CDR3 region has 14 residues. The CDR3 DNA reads TGTGCCTGGGAACAGGATTTGAACACCGGGGAGCTGTTTTTT. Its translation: CAWEQDLNTGELFF.

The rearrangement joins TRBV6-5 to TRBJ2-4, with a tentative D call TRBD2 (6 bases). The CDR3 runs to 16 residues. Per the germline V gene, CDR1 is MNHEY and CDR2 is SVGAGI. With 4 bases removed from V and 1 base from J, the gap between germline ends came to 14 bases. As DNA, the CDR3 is TGTGCCAGCAGTTCTCTGGGGGGACTCGCCAAAAACATTCAGTACTTC. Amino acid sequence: CASSSLGGLAKNIQYF.

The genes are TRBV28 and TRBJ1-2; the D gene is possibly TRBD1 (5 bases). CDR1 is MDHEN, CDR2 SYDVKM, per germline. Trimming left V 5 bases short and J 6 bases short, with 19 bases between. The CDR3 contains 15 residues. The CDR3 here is CASSTPSTVRDGYTF. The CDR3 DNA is TGTGCCAGCAGTACCCCCTCGACAGTCCGGGATGGCTACACCTTC.

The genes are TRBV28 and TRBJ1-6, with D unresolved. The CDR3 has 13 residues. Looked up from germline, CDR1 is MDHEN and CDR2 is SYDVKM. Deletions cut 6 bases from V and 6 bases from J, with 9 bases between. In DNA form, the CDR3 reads TGTGCCAGCAGGTCACGAGGTAATTCACCCCTCCACTTT. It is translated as CASRSRGNSPLHF.

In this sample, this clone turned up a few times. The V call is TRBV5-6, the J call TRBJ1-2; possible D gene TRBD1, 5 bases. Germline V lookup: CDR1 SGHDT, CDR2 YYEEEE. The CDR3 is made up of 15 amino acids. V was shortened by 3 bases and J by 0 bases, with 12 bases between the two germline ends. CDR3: CASSWGVASNYGYTF. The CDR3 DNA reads TGTGCCAGCAGCTGGGGCGTCGCTTCTAACTATGGCTACACCTTC.

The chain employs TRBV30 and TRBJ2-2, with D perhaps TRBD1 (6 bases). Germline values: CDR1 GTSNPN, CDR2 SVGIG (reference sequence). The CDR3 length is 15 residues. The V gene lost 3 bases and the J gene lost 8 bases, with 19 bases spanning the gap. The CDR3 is CAWRARGYPGGELFF. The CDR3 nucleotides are TGTGCCTGGAGGGCCAGGGGTTACCCAGGGGGGGAGCTGTTTTTT.

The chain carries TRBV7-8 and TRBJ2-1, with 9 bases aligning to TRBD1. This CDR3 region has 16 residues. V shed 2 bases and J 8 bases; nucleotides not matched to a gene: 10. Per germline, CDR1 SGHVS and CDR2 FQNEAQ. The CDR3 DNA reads TGTGCCAGCAGCTTATCCCGGGGACAGGGTAATGATGAGCAGTTCTTC. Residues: CASSLSRGQGNDEQFF.

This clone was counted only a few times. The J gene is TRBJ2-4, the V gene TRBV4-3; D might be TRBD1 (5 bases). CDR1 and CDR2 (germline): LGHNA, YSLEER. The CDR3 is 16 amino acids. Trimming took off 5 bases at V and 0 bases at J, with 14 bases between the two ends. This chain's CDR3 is CASSNDRTIAKNIQYF. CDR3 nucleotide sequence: TGCGCCAGCAGCAATGACAGAACCATAGCCAAAAACATTCAGTACTTC.

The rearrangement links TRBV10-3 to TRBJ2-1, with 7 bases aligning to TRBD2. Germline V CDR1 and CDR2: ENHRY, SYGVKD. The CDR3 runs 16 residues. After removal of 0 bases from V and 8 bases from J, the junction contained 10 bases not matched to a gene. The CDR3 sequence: CAISESTGEGRYEQFF. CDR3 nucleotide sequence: TGTGCCATCAGTGAGTCGACGGGGGAGGGCCGGTATGAGCAGTTCTTC.